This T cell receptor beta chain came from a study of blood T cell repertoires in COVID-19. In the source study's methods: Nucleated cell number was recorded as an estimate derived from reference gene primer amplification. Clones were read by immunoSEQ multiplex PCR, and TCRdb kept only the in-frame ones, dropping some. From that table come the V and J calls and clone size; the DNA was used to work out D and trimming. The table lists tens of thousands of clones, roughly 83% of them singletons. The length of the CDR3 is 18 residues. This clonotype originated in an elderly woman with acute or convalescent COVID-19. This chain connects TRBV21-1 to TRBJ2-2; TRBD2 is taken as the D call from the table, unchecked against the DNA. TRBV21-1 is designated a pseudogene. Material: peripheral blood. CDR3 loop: CASSRTGTSGANTGELFF. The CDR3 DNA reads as TGTGCCAGCAGCAGAACAGGGACTAGCGGGGCAAACACCGGGGAGCTGTTTTTT.